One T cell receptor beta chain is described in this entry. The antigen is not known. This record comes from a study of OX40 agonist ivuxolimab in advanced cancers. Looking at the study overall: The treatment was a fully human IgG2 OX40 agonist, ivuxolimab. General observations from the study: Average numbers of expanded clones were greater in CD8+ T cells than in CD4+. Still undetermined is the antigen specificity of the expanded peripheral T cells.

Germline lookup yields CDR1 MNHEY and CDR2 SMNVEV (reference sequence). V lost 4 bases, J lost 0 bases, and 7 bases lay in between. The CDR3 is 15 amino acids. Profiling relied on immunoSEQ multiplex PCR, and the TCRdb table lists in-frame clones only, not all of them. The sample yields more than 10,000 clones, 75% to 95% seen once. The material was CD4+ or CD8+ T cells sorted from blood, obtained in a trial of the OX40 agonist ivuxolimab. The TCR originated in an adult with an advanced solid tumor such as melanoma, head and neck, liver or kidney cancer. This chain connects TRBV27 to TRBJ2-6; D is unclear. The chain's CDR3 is CASSSAASGANVLTF. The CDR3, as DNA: TGTGCCAGCAGTTCCGCAGCCTCTGGGGCCAACGTCCTGACTTTC.